This paragraph covers one T cell receptor (beta chain) sequence. A much larger clone is a single base away; this may be a read error. The record originates from a study of tumor and adjacent non-tumor tissue in lung cancer. TCRbeta libraries were built with three rounds of nested PCR, modified from ARM-PCR. TCRdb reprocessed the multiplex PCR reads via MiXCR and lists one record per CDR3 protein. This sample yields about 110,000 distinct CDR3 sequences, of which 75% are seen a single time; 35% to 40% belongs to the top ten. The CDR3 sequence is 11 residues long. The germline V gene has CDR1 MDHEN and CDR2 SYDVKM. RNA was extracted from bulk tissue without any cell sorting.

The sequencing sample was made of lung tumor tissue. The chain joins TRBV28 to TRBJ1-1; unclear D gene. This receptor was obtained from a woman in her sixties with non-small cell lung cancer. The CDR3 DNA reads as TGTGCCAGCAGAATGAACACTGAAGCTCTCTTT. As protein: CASRMNTEALF.